The 8 T cell receptor beta chains in this list originate from one sample, sequenced in a study of technical replicates of blood from a few donors. This table comes from immunoSEQ multiplex PCR, and its TCRdb copy is limited to in-frame clones, with some not included. The data show about 71,000 clones, 92% seen once. Sequencing input: T cells isolated from PBMCs. These TCRs come from a human donor in good health.

This clone was found once. V and J are TRBV30 and TRBJ1-1; D remains ambiguous. CDR1 is GTSNPN and CDR2 is SVGIG in the germline V gene (reference sequence). This CDR3 spans 14 amino acids. V lost 1 base and J lost 4, with 13 bases in between. The CDR3 DNA follows: TGTGCCTGGAGTGACGCGCCACGGGTCACTGAAGCTTTCTTT. Translating it yields CAWSDAPRVTEAFF.

The chain uses TRBV19 and TRBJ1-2; the match to TRBD1 covers 8 bases. This CDR3 has 14 amino acids. CDR1 and CDR2 from the germline V gene are LNHDA and SQIVND (reference sequence). V trimming: 6 bases; J trimming: 2 bases; junction bases outside the gene matches: 5. The CDR3 DNA reads as TGTGCCAGTAGGAGTGGACAGGGAAACTATGGCTACACCTTC. This sequence encodes CASRSGQGNYGYTF.

This chain uses TRBV6-6 with TRBJ1-1, with 7 bases identical to TRBD1. This CDR3 spans 11 amino acids. Germline-derived CDR1 and CDR2 are MNHNY and SVGAGI (reference sequence). V gave up 6 bases and J gave up 10 bases; unmatched junction bases: 5. The CDR3 nucleotides are TGTGCCAGCAGCCGAGACAGGGTAGCTTTCTTT. Its translation: CASSRDRVAFF.

V and J are TRBV18 and TRBJ2-7; TRBD2 agrees at 9 bases. J gave up 5 bases and V 0 bases, and 5 bases lay outside the gene matches. Germline lookup yields CDR1 KGHSH and CDR2 LQKENI. CDR3 length equals 15 residues. The CDR3 sequence: CASSPPREGRHEQYF. The CDR3 DNA sequence: TGTGCCAGCTCACCACCGCGGGAGGGCCGCCACGAGCAGTACTTC.

This sequence joins TRBV19 and TRBJ2-7, with 11 bases that match TRBD1. Per the germline V gene, CDR1 is LNHDA and CDR2 is SQIVND (reference sequence). CDR3 length equals 13 residues. V shed 6 bases and J 6 bases; nucleotides not matched to a gene: 4. The CDR3 DNA reads as TGTGCCAGTAGCCAGGGGACAGGGGGCGAGCAGTACTTC. It encodes CASSQGTGGEQYF.

The gene calls are TRBV28 and TRBJ1-1; D not certain. CDR1 is MDHEN and CDR2 is SYDVKM in the germline V gene. The CDR3 has 12 amino acids. Trimming shortened V by 8 bases and J by 1 base, and 8 bases separated the two germline ends. The CDR3 coding sequence is TGTGCCAGCTCCGCGGGGAACACTGAAGCTTTCTTT. Translation: CASSAGNTEAFF.

The chain joins TRBV21-1 to TRBJ1-5; the D segment call TRBD1 is taken from the table without a DNA check. TRBV21-1 is labeled a pseudogene. The length of the CDR3 is 14 residues. The CDR3 region has the DNA TGTGCCAGCAGCAGCAGTCGCAGGGTCCAGCCCCAGCATTTT. Amino acids: CASSSSRRVQPQHF.

This chain joins TRBV19 and TRBJ2-2, with 7 bases fitting TRBD2. The CDR3 sequence is 15 residues long. CDR1 LNHDA and CDR2 SQIVND come from the germline V gene (reference sequence). Trimming cost V 6 bases and J 7 bases; bases outside gene matches: 11. The CDR3 coding sequence is TGTGCCAGTAGCCCAGGGAGGGAGGCGGACGGGGAGCTGTTTTTT. Protein sequence: CASSPGREADGELFF.